Listed below are T cell receptor beta chains from one sample, sequenced in a study of CD8+ T cells in alopecia areata. Sequencing was performed with immunoSEQ multiplex PCR; in TCRdb, only in-frame clones are kept and a portion is missing. The sample carries about 250,000 clones, 67% recorded once. The sample here was CD4+ T cells sorted from blood, taken at week 0. The receptor source for this set is a human donor with alopecia areata. CDR3s include the opening cysteine and the closing phenylalanine or tryptophan. Each record gives: V gene, J gene, D gene, clone size, CDR3 length, CDR3 protein, CDR3 DNA. The D gene is left open where the match is weak. For some rows the clone size is stated as once, few or many, or as a class when expanded; others skip it.

TRBV7-6	TRBJ2-5	NA	NA	16	CASSVRPTAQQETQYF	TGTGCCAGCAGCGTAAGGCCGACAGCCCAACAAGAGACCCAGTACTTC
TRBV4-2	TRBJ2-2	NA	NA	14	CASSMAHNTGELFF	TGTGCCAGCAGCATGGCCCATAACACCGGGGAGCTGTTTTTT
TRBV29-1	TRBJ2-2	NA	few	12	CSVASAPGELFF	TGCAGCGTTGCCAGTGCACCTGGGGAGCTGTTTTTT
TRBV5-4	TRBJ2-6	NA	NA	17	CASSLDRASSGANVLTF	TGTGCCAGCAGCTTGGACAGAGCCTCCTCTGGGGCCAACGTCCTGACTTTC
TRBV30	TRBJ1-4	NA	NA	13	CAWSVLTPGKLFF	TGTGCCTGGAGTGTTCTGACACCTGGAAAACTGTTTTTT
TRBV7-2	TRBJ1-2	TRBD1	NA	14	CASSLRQGNGGYTF	TGTGCCAGCAGCTTAAGACAGGGTAACGGTGGCTACACCTTC
TRBV6-5	TRBJ2-2	TRBD1	few	14	CASSQGVWTGELFF	TGTGCCAGCAGTCAGGGGGTCTGGACCGGGGAGCTGTTTTTT
TRBV6-6	TRBJ1-2	NA	few	15	CASSYPGAQSRGYTF	TGTGCCAGCAGTTACCCGGGGGCCCAGTCCCGTGGCTACACCTTC
TRBV7-2	TRBJ2-1	TRBD2	NA	15	CASSLDRGLANEQFF	TGTGCCAGCAGCTTAGATCGAGGACTAGCCAATGAGCAGTTCTTC
TRBV6-4	TRBJ2-5	NA	once	13	CASSVTLEETQYF	TGTGCCAGCAGTGTGACTCTGGAAGAGACCCAGTACTTC
TRBV20-1	TRBJ2-1	NA	NA	11	CSARDLDEQFF	TGCAGTGCTAGAGATCTAGATGAGCAGTTCTTC
TRBV7-2	TRBJ2-2	NA	NA	13	CASSLGGAGELFF	TGTGCCAGCAGCTTAGGGGGCGCCGGGGAGCTGTTTTTT
TRBV19	TRBJ1-5	TRBD1	NA	14	CASRHRGSNQPQHF	TGTGCCAGTAGGCACAGGGGGAGCAATCAGCCCCAGCATTTT
TRBV30	TRBJ2-3	TRBD2	NA	17	CAWSVLLAGEPGDTQYF	TGTGCCTGGAGTGTCTTACTAGCGGGGGAGCCAGGAGATACGCAGTATTTT
TRBV4-3	TRBJ1-1	NA	NA	17	CASSQDRAGGRSTEAFF	TGCGCCAGCAGTCAAGACCGGGCGGGGGGGCGTAGCACTGAAGCTTTCTTT
TRBV4-1	TRBJ2-4	TRBD2	few	15	CASSSSGGDRNIQYF	TGCGCCAGCAGCTCAAGCGGGGGGGATAGAAACATTCAGTACTTC
TRBV27	TRBJ1-2	NA	once	13	CATGRPTVNGYTF	TGTGCCACCGGGAGACCTACGGTGAATGGCTACACCTTC
TRBV7-2	TRBJ2-7	NA	NA	15	CASSLSRLISYEQYF	TGTGCCAGCAGCTTATCTCGACTGATCTCCTACGAGCAGTACTTC
TRBV7-2	TRBJ2-3	NA	NA	13	CASSFAPTDTQYF	TGTGCCAGCAGCTTTGCGCCCACAGATACGCAGTATTTT
TRBV6-5	TRBJ2-2	TRBD1	NA	15	CASSGDRGMTGELFF	TGTGCCAGCAGTGGGGACAGGGGTATGACCGGGGAGCTGTTTTTT
TRBV2	TRBJ2-3	TRBD2	NA	16	CASRLAGGSFTDTQYF	TGTGCCAGCAGACTAGCGGGGGGTTCTTTCACAGATACGCAGTATTTT
TRBV6-6	TRBJ1-5	NA	NA	14	CASRPQGIHQPQHF	TGTGCCAGCAGACCACAGGGCATTCATCAGCCCCAGCATTTT
TRBV29-1	TRBJ1-5	TRBD1	NA	13	CSVARQGDQPQHF	TGCAGCGTTGCTCGACAGGGGGATCAGCCCCAGCATTTT
TRBV27	TRBJ1-3	NA	NA	14	CASSLQAGGNTIYF	TGTGCCAGCAGTTTACAGGCGGGAGGAAACACCATATATTTT
TRBV25-1	TRBJ2-5	NA	NA	15	CASSEFGGPQETQYF	TGTGCCAGCAGTGAATTCGGCGGCCCCCAAGAGACCCAGTACTTC
TRBV5-1	TRBJ2-5	TRBD1	few	16	CASSLEGQGWGETQYF	TGCGCCAGCAGCTTGGAAGGACAGGGATGGGGAGAGACCCAGTACTTC
TRBV30	TRBJ2-4	NA	NA	15	CAWSSGSLAKNIQYF	TGTGCCTGGAGTTCCGGGAGTCTAGCCAAAAACATTCAGTACTTC
TRBV5-1	TRBJ1-1	TRBD1	NA	15	CASSRTETGGVSAFF	TGCGCCAGCAGCCGGACCGAGACAGGGGGTGTGAGTGCTTTCTTT
TRBV6-6	TRBJ1-1	NA	NA	13	CASSPPPGAEAFF	TGTGCCAGCAGTCCCCCACCGGGGGCTGAAGCTTTCTTT
TRBV5-1	TRBJ1-1	TRBD1	once	15	CASSPSGTVNTEAFF	TGCGCCAGCAGCCCCTCCGGGACAGTGAACACTGAAGCTTTCTTT
TRBV29-1	TRBJ2-1	NA	once	14	CSVVRAPRVNVQFF	TGCAGCGTTGTCCGGGCCCCGAGGGTCAATGTGCAGTTCTTC
TRBV7-2	TRBJ2-5	NA	few	13	CASSPGLKETQYF	TGTGCCAGCAGTCCCGGACTGAAAGAGACCCAGTACTTC
TRBV18	TRBJ2-5	NA	NA	15	CASSPNGSPQETQYF	TGTGCCAGCTCACCAAACGGTTCCCCCCAAGAGACCCAGTACTTC
TRBV29-1	TRBJ1-3	NA	NA	12	CSVGGTENTIYF	TGCAGCGTTGGGGGAACAGAAAACACCATATATTTT
TRBV4-2	TRBJ2-5	NA	NA	15	CASSQPGQYQETQYF	TGTGCCAGCAGCCAACCCGGACAGTACCAAGAGACCCAGTACTTC
TRBV13	TRBJ2-6	NA	NA	13	CASRQQGANVLTF	TGTGCCAGCAGACAACAGGGAGCCAACGTCCTGACTTTC
TRBV6-5	TRBJ2-1	NA	NA	14	CASTATGIYNEQFF	TGTGCCAGCACTGCAACCGGGATCTACAATGAGCAGTTCTTC
TRBV7-9	TRBJ2-6	TRBD1	NA	19	CASTQGFRDRGPGANVLTF	TGTGCCAGCACCCAGGGGTTTAGGGACAGGGGCCCTGGGGCCAACGTCCTGACTTTC
TRBV13	TRBJ2-1	TRBD2	few	16	CASSPERTRIGKEQFF	TGTGCCAGCAGCCCGGAAAGGACTAGGATTGGGAAGGAGCAGTTCTTC
TRBV30	TRBJ2-2	NA	NA	15	CAWKGGAWNTGELFF	TGTGCCTGGAAAGGCGGGGCATGGAACACCGGGGAGCTGTTTTTT
TRBV29-1	TRBJ1-2	NA	NA	13	CSVGQGSNYGYTF	TGCAGCGTTGGCCAGGGTTCTAACTATGGCTACACCTTC
TRBV5-6	TRBJ2-5	TRBD2	NA	13	CASSLPASGTQYF	TGTGCCAGCAGCCTTCCGGCTAGCGGGACCCAGTACTTC
TRBV6-5	TRBJ2-1	TRBD2	NA	15	CASSLAGGPYNEQFF	TGTGCCAGCAGCCTAGCGGGGGGCCCCTACAATGAGCAGTTCTTC
TRBV27	TRBJ2-5	TRBD1	once	15	CASRRGQGYQETQYF	TGTGCCAGCCGTCGGGGACAGGGGTACCAAGAGACCCAGTACTTC
TRBV30	TRBJ1-4	NA	NA	13	CAWSGNSGEKLFF	TGTGCCTGGAGTGGGAACAGTGGGGAAAAACTGTTTTTT
TRBV29-1	TRBJ1-1	NA	NA	12	CSHSGAGTEAFF	TGCAGCCACAGTGGGGCGGGCACTGAAGCTTTCTTT
TRBV7-6	TRBJ2-5	NA	NA	14	CASSLGERTETQYF	TGTGCCAGCAGCTTAGGGGAACGGACGGAGACCCAGTACTTC
TRBV29-1	TRBJ2-3	TRBD1	few	14	CSVERDRATDTQYF	TGCAGCGTTGAAAGGGACAGGGCCACAGATACGCAGTATTTT
TRBV10-3	TRBJ2-5	NA	NA	14	CAISESTGSETQYF	TGTGCCATCAGTGAGTCGACAGGATCAGAGACCCAGTACTTC